This entry concerns a single TCR beta chain. Its antigen has not been determined. Base qualities are not provided; no much larger clone lies one nucleotide away. Taken from the germline V gene, the CDR1 and CDR2 loops are SQVTM and ANQGSEA. From its cysteine to its phenylalanine, the CDR3 spans 14 amino acids. Of all the DNA, just the CDR3 is kept, 42 bases in frame from base 1. V loses 0 bases at its end and J loses 7 bases; junction bases beyond the gene matches: 9. Participants in the prospective study were aged roughly 18 to 95 years, lived in 24 United States geographic areas, and enrolled through a virtual design. In the prospective study, cohorts were assigned on the basis of participant-reported clinical history obtained from a screening survey and a study questionnaire. Exposed participants were defined as having been in contact with someone with a PCR-confirmed or clinician-diagnosed COVID-19 case within 2 weeks of study entry. In the prospective study, whole blood, serum and a nasopharyngeal or oropharyngeal swab were collected from each participant by mobile phlebotomists. Participants in the prospective study had the option to provide additional blood draws and questionnaires over a roughly two-month period. Prospective study blood samples were shipped either frozen or at room temperature before DNA extraction.

The data were obtained in a study of blood T cell repertoires in COVID-19 (TCRdb year 2020). About the study as a whole: Collaborator samples came from the United States, Italy and Spain and covered acute and convalescent phases of COVID-19. Samples came from the ongoing ImmuneRACE study (first 160 participants) plus 1,254 subjects from 6 global collaborators. The repertoires were made available in a free public database intended to serve as a resource for research on the immune response to SARS-CoV-2. HLA class I and class II types, where available, came from metadata supplied by the sample provider rather than from assay-based typing. Subjects who had been exposed to COVID-19, were actively infected with it, or had recovered from it provided the deeply sampled blood TCRbeta repertoires that made up the dataset. The material from the prospective study consisted of cDNA or gDNA derived from T cells, B-cell-depleted T cells, or PBMCs. Nearly every sample came with metadata listing a de-identified subject ID, COVID-19 status, age in years and sex. The paper as a whole reports these results and caveats: The quantity of clinical and demographic metadata differed by source and by participant and was supplied without curation.

TCRbeta CDR3 regions were amplified from genomic DNA by means of the immunoSEQ Assay, a bias-controlled multiplex PCR. The study's own analysis went as follows. The number of nucleated cells in each sample was estimated by amplification of reference gene primers within the assay. Sequence reads were collapsed and filtered to measure the absolute abundance of every unique TCRbeta CDR3 rearrangement. Productive Simpson clonality was computed per sample as the square root of Simpson's diversity index over productive rearrangements. The table comes from immuneACCESS by way of TCRdb, which keeps in-frame sequences with V and J called. Part of the clones is missing from these tables; in studies checked, under half for an unresolved V gene and the rest for unknown reasons. Clone size and the V and J calls come from that table; the DNA yielded D and trimming. The sample yields about 200,000 clones; roughly 85% were counted once. In total, the top ten clones hold approximately 4.9% of the sample.

The sequence was obtained from a woman aged 50 to 65 who had been exposed to COVID-19. The chain couples TRBV29-1 to TRBJ2-7; TRBD2 agrees with 7 junctional bases. Source material: PBMCs or T cells enriched from blood (not recorded which). The DNA sequence follows: TGCAGCGTTGAAGATCTAGAAGGGCGGGGGGAGCAGTACTTC. Its protein reads: CSVEDLEGRGEQYF.